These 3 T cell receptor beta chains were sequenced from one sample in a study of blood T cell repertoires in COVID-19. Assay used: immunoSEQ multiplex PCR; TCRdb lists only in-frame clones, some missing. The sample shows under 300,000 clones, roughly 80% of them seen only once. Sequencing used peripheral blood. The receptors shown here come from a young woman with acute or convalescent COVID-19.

The CDR3, as DNA: TGCGCCAGCAGCCAAGTTGGCGGCAGCTCCTACAATGAGCAGTTCTTC. Its translation: CASSQVGGSSYNEQFF. The V call is TRBV4-3, the J call TRBJ2-1; D gene uncertain. Germline assignment: CDR1 LGHNA and CDR2 YSLEER. This CDR3 is built from 16 residues. Trimming stripped 1 base from V and 0 bases from J, with 10 bases between.

The CDR3 region is CSVPTGGLFYGYTF. DNA for the CDR3: TGCAGCGTTCCAACAGGGGGCCTATTCTATGGCTACACCTTC. The V call is TRBV29-1, the J call TRBJ1-2; TRBD1 aligns across 9 bases. V lost 5 bases to trimming and J lost 4 bases; unmatched junction nucleotides: 8. CDR3 size: 14 residues. Germline CDR1 reads SQVTM; CDR2 reads ANQGSEA.

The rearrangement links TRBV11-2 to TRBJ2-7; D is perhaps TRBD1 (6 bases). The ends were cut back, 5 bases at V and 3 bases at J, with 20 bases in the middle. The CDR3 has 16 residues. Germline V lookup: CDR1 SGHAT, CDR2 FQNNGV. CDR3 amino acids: CASSPTRNRALYEQYF. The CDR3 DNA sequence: TGTGCCAGCAGCCCTACTAGAAACAGGGCCCTCTACGAGCAGTACTTC.